This T cell receptor (beta chain) is drawn from a study of blood T cell repertoires in COVID-19 (dated by TCRdb to 2018 to 2020). The study in broad terms: Samples covering the acute and convalescent phases of COVID-19 were provided by collaborators in the United States, Italy and Spain. The prospective study material was composed of cDNA or gDNA derived from T cells, B-cell-depleted T cells, or PBMCs. Deeply sampled blood TCRbeta repertoires from subjects exposed to, actively infected with, or recovered from COVID-19 were included in the dataset. A freely available public database, intended as a resource for researchers studying the immune response to SARS-CoV-2, is where the repertoires were released. The samples were drawn from two sources: the first 160 participants of the ongoing ImmuneRACE study, and 950 to 1,500 subjects contributed by 6 global collaborators. A de-identified subject ID, COVID-19 status, age in years and sex were almost always included in the sample metadata. HLA class I and class II types, where available, came from metadata supplied by the sample provider rather than from assay-based typing. Findings and caveats that apply to the study as a whole: The quantity of clinical and demographic metadata differed by source and by participant and was supplied without curation.

TCRbeta CDR3 regions were amplified from genomic DNA using the immunoSEQ Assay, a bias-controlled multiplex PCR. In the authors' own workflow: Nucleated cell counts per sample were estimated from amplification of reference gene primers within the assay. To quantify the absolute abundance of each unique TCRbeta CDR3 rearrangement, sequence reads were collapsed and filtered. For each sample, productive Simpson clonality was calculated by taking the square root of Simpson's diversity index across productive rearrangements. The clones in this table, taken by TCRdb from immuneACCESS, are in-frame only. Not every clone is retained; where verified, under half of the shortfall comes from an unresolved V gene, and the cause of the rest is unknown. V and J calls and clone size are given by that table; D and trimming were obtained from the DNA. This sample comprises about 270,000 clones, approximately 83% of them detected only once. The ten largest clones take up about 14% of the sample.

Note on this clone: Its antigen is currently not known. It has no much larger one-base neighbor in the sample; base qualities were not kept.

The CDR3 covers 14 residues, taking in both the cysteine and the phenylalanine. The kept DNA is CDR3 alone, 42 bases in frame from the first base. The germline V gene sets CDR1 to SGHTA and CDR2 to FQGNSA. The junction carries 16 bases between V and J, which are trimmed by 8 bases and 4 bases respectively. Each collaborating institution followed its own protocols to collect whole blood in K2EDTA tubes. For TCRbeta analysis, collaborators shipped samples in one of three forms: frozen whole blood, isolated PBMCs, or DNA extracted from either of those sample types. Input material: peripheral blood. The clonotype originates from a human donor in a cohort sampled during active COVID-19. The chain joins TRBV7-2 to TRBJ2-3; a weak D assignment points to TRBD2 (5 bases agree). The CDR3 region: CASGRAAGADTQYF. The base sequence is TGTGCCAGCGGCCGGGCGGCGGGTGCAGATACGCAGTATTTT.